The TCR beta chain described here comes from a study of post-analysis software for immune sequencing data. Unique molecular identifiers tagged the TCR beta cDNA libraries. TCRdb passed the PCR reads through MiXCR, listing each CDR3 protein once. The repertoire has 600,000 to 700,000 distinct CDR3 sequences, roughly three fifths of them found once; the top ten carry 11%. CDR1 is SGHAT and CDR2 is FQNNGV in the germline V gene. The CDR3 is 15 residues long. V lost 5 bases to trimming and J lost 1 base, with 12 bases between them. In the case of this clonotype: What it binds is not known.

Study-wide results and limits: Five or six TRBV segments, TRBV5-6, TRBV5-1 and TRBV20-1 among them, were found more frequent in patients than controls.

The origin of this receptor is a girl aged 2-10 years with multiple sclerosis. The sequencing sample was made of blood. V and J are TRBV11-2 and TRBJ2-1, with a possible D match to TRBD2 (6 bases). CDR3: CASSPSSASYNEQFF. In DNA form, the CDR3 reads TGTGCCAGCAGCCCTTCTAGCGCATCCTACAATGAGCAGTTCTTC.